These 21 T cell receptor beta chains originate from one sample sequenced in a study of cytomegalovirus exposure and HLA in healthy donors. Method: immunoSEQ multiplex PCR; TCRdb's copy keeps in-frame clones and lacks some. The sample contains 110,000 or so clones, about 87% of which appear only once. Input material: PBMCs. Receptors originate from a man younger than 35 in good health and CMV-seronegative.

The V and J genes are TRBV6-5 and TRBJ1-4; D gene ambiguous. The ends were cut back, 2 bases at V and 5 bases at J, with 9 bases in the middle. The V gene's germline CDR1 is MNHEY and CDR2 SVGAGI. CDR3 length equals 14 residues. This CDR3 is CASSYGHLNEKLFF. The CDR3 nucleotides read TGTGCCAGCAGTTACGGGCATTTAAATGAAAAACTGTTTTTT.

The chain couples TRBV6-5 to TRBJ1-2; D is possibly TRBD1 (6 bases). V shed 8 bases and J shed 4 bases, with 17 bases lying between them. Germline assignment: CDR1 MNHEY and CDR2 SVGAGI. The CDR3 consists of 14 residues. This chain's CDR3 is CASRGRGGLYGYTF. DNA of the CDR3: TGTGCCAGCCGGGGGAGGGGGGGCCTCTATGGCTACACCTTC.

The genes are TRBV29-1 and TRBJ2-1; 9 bases align to TRBD1. Per the germline V gene, CDR1 is SQVTM and CDR2 is ANQGSEA. V shed 7 bases, J shed 5 bases, and the junction held 9 bases outside the gene matches. CDR3 size: 14 residues. CDR3 nucleotide sequence: TGCAGCGCCTCGGACAGGGGATTTAACAATGAGCAGTTCTTC. Translating it yields CSASDRGFNNEQFF.

The rearrangement uses TRBV5-1 and TRBJ2-3; no reliable D call. The CDR3 contains 13 residues. CDR1 and CDR2 from the germline V gene are SGHRS and YFSETQ. Trimming removed 0 bases from V and 4 bases from J, with 6 bases in between. Here the CDR3 DNA reads TGCGCCAGCAGCTTGGCCTCTCCAGATACGCAGTATTTT. Translation gives CASSLASPDTQYF. The variable domain in full, completed from reference TRBV5-1 and TRBJ2-3, reads KAGVTQTPRYLIKTRGQQVTLSCSPISGHRSVSWYQQTPGQGLQFLFEYFSETQRNKGNFPGRFSGRQFSNSRSEMNVSTLELGDSALYLCASSLASPDTQYFGPGTRLTVL.

The chain uses TRBV4-3 and TRBJ1-1, with D perhaps matching TRBD1 (6 bases). Germline V CDR1 and CDR2: LGHNA, YSLEER. Trimming shortened V by 5 bases and J by 7 bases, and 17 bases separated the two germline ends. This CDR3 has 14 amino acids. The DNA for the CDR3 is TGCGCCAGCAGCGAAACAGTGGGAGGGGGTGAAGCTTTCTTT. Its translation is CASSETVGGGEAFF.

This clone has only one observation. This sequence joins TRBV15 and TRBJ2-7; 10 nucleotides line up with TRBD1. V dropped 4 bases and J dropped 3; count of bases not matched to a gene: 6. There are 15 residues in the CDR3. Germline values: CDR1 LNHNV, CDR2 YYDKDF (reference sequence). CDR3: CATSNPGQGYYEQYF. The DNA for the CDR3 is TGTGCCACCAGCAACCCGGGACAGGGGTACTACGAGCAGTACTTC.

This chain uses TRBV20-1 with TRBJ1-1; D not certain. With 2 bases removed from V and 5 bases from J, the gap between germline ends came to 6 bases. The CDR3 is 11 amino acids. Germline values: CDR1 DFQATT, CDR2 SNEGSKA (reference sequence). The CDR3 spells CSARPRTEAFF. Here the CDR3 DNA reads TGCAGTGCTAGACCCCGGACTGAAGCTTTCTTT.

In DNA, the CDR3 is TGTGCCAGCAGCCCCAGCGGGGCCTCGGAGACCCAGTACTTC. Protein: CASSPSGASETQYF. The V call is TRBV7-7, the J call TRBJ2-5; 7 nucleotides agree with TRBD2. This CDR3 has 14 residues. Per germline, CDR1 SSHAT and CDR2 FNYEAQ (reference sequence). The J segment lost 5 bases and the V segment lost 5 bases, leaving 8 bases of the junction unmatched.

The chain couples TRBV5-4 to TRBJ2-1; 13 bases agree with TRBD2. Germline loops: CDR1 SGHNT, CDR2 YYREEE (reference sequence). The J segment lost 8 bases and the V segment lost 0 bases, leaving 11 bases of the junction unmatched. The CDR3 is 18 amino acids. The DNA for the CDR3 is TGTGCCAGCAGCTTGGTCAAGACCGGGACTAGCGGGGTCTATGAGCAGTTCTTC. This gives the protein CASSLVKTGTSGVYEQFF.

The gene calls are TRBV29-1 and TRBJ1-1; D is unresolved. V was trimmed by 5 bases and J by 0 bases, leaving 7 bases between them. This CDR3 is built from 12 residues. Germline V CDR1 and CDR2: SQVTM, ANQGSEA. For the CDR3, the DNA is TGCAGCGTTAGAGGGATGAACACTGAAGCTTTCTTT. Amino acid sequence: CSVRGMNTEAFF.

V usage is TRBV7-8 and J usage is TRBJ1-6, with D possibly TRBD1 on 6 matching bases. V lost 2 bases and J 7 bases, leaving 12 bases between the germline ends. This CDR3 has 15 amino acids. Germline V gene lookup returns CDR1 SGHVS and CDR2 FQNEAQ. CDR3 region: CASSLYADRNSPLHF. The CDR3 region has the DNA TGTGCCAGCAGCTTATATGCGGACAGAAATTCACCCCTCCACTTT.

The V call is TRBV4-3, the J call TRBJ1-6; unclear D gene. The CDR3 loop spans 15 amino acids. Germline CDR1 and CDR2: LGHNA and YSLEER. Trimming cost V 1 base and J 9 bases, with 13 bases left between them. The CDR3 DNA sequence: TGCGCCAGCAGCCAAGTAACGGGTGTCGGTTCACCCCTCCACTTT. Protein: CASSQVTGVGSPLHF.

A single count supports this clone. The rearrangement uses TRBV7-8 and TRBJ2-7; 7 positions match TRBD1. The CDR3 consists of 15 residues. J was trimmed by 0 bases and V by 6 bases; bases with no gene match: 8. Germline V gene data show CDR1 as SGHVS and CDR2 as FQNEAQ. CDR3 coding DNA: TGTGCCAGCAGAACCGGACAGGCGAGCTCCTACGAGCAGTACTTC. It yields the protein CASRTGQASSYEQYF.

The chain couples TRBV27 to TRBJ1-4; weak D call: TRBD1 (6 bases). The V gene lost 5 bases and the J gene lost 8 bases, with 9 bases spanning the gap. Germline CDR1 MNHEY, CDR2 SMNVEV (reference sequence). This CDR3 spans 12 amino acids. This CDR3 is CASSLQGEKLFF. The DNA of the CDR3 is TGTGCCAGCAGTCTCCAGGGGGAAAAACTGTTTTTT.

The rearrangement links TRBV10-3 to TRBJ1-1; 12 bases are a match to TRBD1. Germline CDR1 reads ENHRY; CDR2 reads SYGVKD. The J segment lost 2 bases and the V segment lost 10 bases, leaving 11 bases of the junction unmatched. The CDR3 runs 16 residues. The CDR3 protein is CANPGQGARINTEAFF. Written as DNA, the CDR3 is TGTGCCAATCCGGGACAGGGGGCGAGGATCAACACTGAAGCTTTCTTT.

This chain connects TRBV11-2 to TRBJ1-1; no clear D gene. The V end lost 5 bases, the J end lost 7 bases, and 8 bases lay between the germline ends. This CDR3 spans 11 amino acids. CDR1 SGHAT and CDR2 FQNNGV come from the germline V gene. The CDR3 DNA is TGTGCCAGCAGCCAGGTGGTTGAAGCTTTCTTT. Translating it yields CASSQVVEAFF.

This chain uses TRBV27 with TRBJ1-2; 8 bases line up with TRBD1. CDR3 length: 16 amino acids. Trimming removed 5 bases from V and 4 bases from J; junction bases left unmatched: 12. The V gene's germline CDR1 is MNHEY and CDR2 SMNVEV (reference sequence). The CDR3 region has the DNA TGTGCCAGCAGTCCACAACATCCGGGACAGGCCTATGGCTACACCTTC. Translation: CASSPQHPGQAYGYTF.

The CDR3 region is CASSPAGQGSYEQYF. The CDR3 DNA reads as TGTGCCAGTAGCCCCGCGGGACAGGGCTCCTACGAGCAGTACTTC. J is TRBJ2-7 and V is TRBV19, with 9 bases lining up with TRBD1. With 6 bases clipped from V and 0 bases from J, the junction kept 6 bases outside the gene matches. The CDR3 is 15 amino acids. Germline V gene sequence: CDR1 LNHDA, CDR2 SQIVND (reference sequence).

CDR3 sequence: CASNPTGRYGYTF. As DNA, the CDR3 is TGTGCCAGTAACCCGACAGGGAGGTATGGCTACACCTTC. This sequence joins TRBV7-2 and TRBJ1-2; TRBD1 matches 7 bases. The trim removed 9 bases at V and 5 bases at J, leaving 9 bases unmatched. The CDR3 contains 13 residues. Germline CDR1 reads SGHTA; CDR2 reads FQGNSA.

This chain connects TRBV5-1 to TRBJ1-2; 7 nucleotides match TRBD1. The CDR3 has 14 residues. Germline V gene data show CDR1 as SGHRS and CDR2 as YFSETQ. Trimming took 3 bases from V and 8 from J; bases not matched to a gene: 10. CDR3 sequence reads: CASSSMTGRGGYTF. The CDR3 coding sequence is TGCGCCAGCAGCTCCATGACAGGGCGCGGAGGCTACACCTTC.

In its sample, this clone was seen once. The chain carries TRBV14 and TRBJ1-1, with 8 bases matching TRBD1. The germline CDR1 and CDR2 sequences are SGHDN and FVKESK. This CDR3 contains 18 residues. With V trimmed by 1 base and J by 1 base, 11 bases remained unmatched. The CDR3 DNA sequence: TGTGCCAGCAGCCAAGTCGCGGTCACAGGACAGGGGAACACTGAAGCTTTCTTT. It encodes CASSQVAVTGQGNTEAFF.